This TCR beta chain was sequenced for a study of blood T cell repertoires in COVID-19. TCRdb's copy holds only in-frame clones and misses some; the assay was immunoSEQ multiplex PCR. The top ten hold about 4% of the sample, which has 85,000 to 100,000 clones, around 86% seen once. The CDR3 has 15 residues. Germline CDR1 and CDR2: MNHNY and SVGAGI (reference sequence). Trimming removed 0 bases from V and 0 bases from J, with 8 bases in between. This TCR was recovered from a man aged 55 to 70 with acute or convalescent COVID-19. This sequence joins TRBV6-6 and TRBJ1-1; no definite D call. Sequenced: peripheral blood. The CDR3 DNA follows: TGTGCCAGCAGTTACTCGGGCAGATTGAACACTGAAGCTTTCTTT. Translated: CASSYSGRLNTEAFF.